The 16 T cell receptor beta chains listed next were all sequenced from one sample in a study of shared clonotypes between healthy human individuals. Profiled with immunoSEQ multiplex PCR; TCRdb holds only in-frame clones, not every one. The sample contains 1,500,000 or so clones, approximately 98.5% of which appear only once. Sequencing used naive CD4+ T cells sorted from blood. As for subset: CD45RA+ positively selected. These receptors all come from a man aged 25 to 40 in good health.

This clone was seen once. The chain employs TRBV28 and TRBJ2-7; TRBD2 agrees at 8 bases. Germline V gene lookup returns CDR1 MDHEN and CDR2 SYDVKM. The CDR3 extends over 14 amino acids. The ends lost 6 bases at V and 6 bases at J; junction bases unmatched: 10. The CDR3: CASRTRAGGSEQYF. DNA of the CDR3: TGTGCCAGCAGAACGAGGGCGGGAGGTTCCGAGCAGTACTTC. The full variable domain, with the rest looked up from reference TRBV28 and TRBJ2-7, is DVKVTQSSRYLVKRTGEKVFLECVQDMDHENMFWYRQDPGLGLRLIYFSYDVKMKEKGDIPEGYSVSREKKERFSLILESASTNQTSMYLCASRTRAGGSEQYFGPGTRLTVT.

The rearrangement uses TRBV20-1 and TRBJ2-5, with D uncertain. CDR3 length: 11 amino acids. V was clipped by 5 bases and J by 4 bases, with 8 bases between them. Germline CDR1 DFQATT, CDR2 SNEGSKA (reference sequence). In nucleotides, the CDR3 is TGCAGTGCTCCCACCCGAGAGACCCAGTACTTC. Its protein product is CSAPTRETQYF.

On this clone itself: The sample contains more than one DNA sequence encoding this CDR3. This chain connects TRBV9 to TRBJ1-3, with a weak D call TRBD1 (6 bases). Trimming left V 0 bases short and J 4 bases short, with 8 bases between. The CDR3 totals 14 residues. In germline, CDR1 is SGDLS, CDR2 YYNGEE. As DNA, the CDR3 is TGTGCCAGCAGCGTAGCAGGACAGGGAAACACCATATATTTT. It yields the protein CASSVAGQGNTIYF.

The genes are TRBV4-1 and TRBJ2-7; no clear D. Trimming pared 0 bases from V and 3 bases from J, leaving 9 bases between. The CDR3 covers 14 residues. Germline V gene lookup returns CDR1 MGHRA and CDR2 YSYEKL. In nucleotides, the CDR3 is TGCGCCAGCAGCCAAGAAGACTTAATCTACGAGCAGTACTTC. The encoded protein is CASSQEDLIYEQYF.

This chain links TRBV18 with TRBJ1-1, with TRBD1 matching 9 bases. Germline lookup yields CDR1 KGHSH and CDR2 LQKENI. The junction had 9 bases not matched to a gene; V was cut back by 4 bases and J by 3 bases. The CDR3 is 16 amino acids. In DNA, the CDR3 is TGTGCCAGCTCACGTGTCTACAGGGGGCAGGACACTGAAGCTTTCTTT. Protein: CASSRVYRGQDTEAFF.

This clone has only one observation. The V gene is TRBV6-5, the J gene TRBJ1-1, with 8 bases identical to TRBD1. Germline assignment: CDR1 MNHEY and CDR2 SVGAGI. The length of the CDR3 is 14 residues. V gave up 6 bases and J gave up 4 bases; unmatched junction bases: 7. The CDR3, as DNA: TGTGCCAGCAGCCAGACAGGGGTCGGCACTGAAGCTTTCTTT. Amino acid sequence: CASSQTGVGTEAFF.

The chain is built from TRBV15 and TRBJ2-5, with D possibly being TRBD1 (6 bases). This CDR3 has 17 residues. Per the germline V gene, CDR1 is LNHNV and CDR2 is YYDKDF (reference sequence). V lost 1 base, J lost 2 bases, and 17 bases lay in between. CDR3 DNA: TGTGCCACCAGCAGAGTACTTAGGGGGATTGCTCAAGAGACCCAGTACTTC. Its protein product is CATSRVLRGIAQETQYF.

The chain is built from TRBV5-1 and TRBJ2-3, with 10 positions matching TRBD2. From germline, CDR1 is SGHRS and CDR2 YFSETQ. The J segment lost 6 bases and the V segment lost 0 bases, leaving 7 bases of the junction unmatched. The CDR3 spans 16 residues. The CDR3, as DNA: TGCGCCAGCAGCTTGGTGGCTAGCGGGAGTCGTGATACGCAGTATTTT. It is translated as CASSLVASGSRDTQYF.

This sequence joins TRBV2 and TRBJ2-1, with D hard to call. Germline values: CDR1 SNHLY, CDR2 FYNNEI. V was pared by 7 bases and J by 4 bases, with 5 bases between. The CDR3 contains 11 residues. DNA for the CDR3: TGTGCCAGCATCACATACAATGAGCAGTTCTTC. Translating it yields CASITYNEQFF.

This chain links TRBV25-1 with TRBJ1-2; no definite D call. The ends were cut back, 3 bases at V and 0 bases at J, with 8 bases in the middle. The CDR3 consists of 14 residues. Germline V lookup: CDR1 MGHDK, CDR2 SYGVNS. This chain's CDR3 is CASSEYTANYGYTF. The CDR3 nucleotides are TGTGCCAGCAGTGAGTATACAGCTAACTATGGCTACACCTTC.

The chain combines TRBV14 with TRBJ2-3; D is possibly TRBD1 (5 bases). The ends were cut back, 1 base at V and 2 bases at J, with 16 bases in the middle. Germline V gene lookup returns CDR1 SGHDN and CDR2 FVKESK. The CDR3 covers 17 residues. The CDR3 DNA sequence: TGTGCCAGCAGCCAAGTAGGAAGGGGTGTTCTCACAGATACGCAGTATTTT. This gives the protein CASSQVGRGVLTDTQYF. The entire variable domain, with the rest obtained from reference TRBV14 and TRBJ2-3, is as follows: EAGVTQFPSHSVIEKGQTVTLRCDPISGHDNLYWYRRVMGKEIKFLLHFVKESKQDESGMPNNRFLAERTGGTYSTLKVQPAELEDSGVYFCASSQVGRGVLTDTQYFGPGTRLTVL.

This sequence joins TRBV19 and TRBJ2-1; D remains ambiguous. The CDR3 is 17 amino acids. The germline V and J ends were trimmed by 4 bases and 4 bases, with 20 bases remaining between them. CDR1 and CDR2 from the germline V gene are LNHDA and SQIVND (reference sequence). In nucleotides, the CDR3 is TGTGCCAGTAGTAGTCGAAGAGGAACCGACCCTTACAATGAGCAGTTCTTC. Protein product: CASSSRRGTDPYNEQFF. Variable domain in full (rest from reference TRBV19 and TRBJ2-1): DGGITQSPKYLFRKEGQNVTLSCEQNLNHDAMYWYRQDPGQGLRLIYYSQIVNDFQKGDIAEGYSVSREKKESFPLTVTSAQKNPTAFYLCASSSRRGTDPYNEQFFGPGTRLTVL.

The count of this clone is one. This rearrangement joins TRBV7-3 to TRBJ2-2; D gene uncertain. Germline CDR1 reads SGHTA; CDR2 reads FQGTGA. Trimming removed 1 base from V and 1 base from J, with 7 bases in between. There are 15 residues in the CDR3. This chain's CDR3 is CASSLRPGNTGELFF. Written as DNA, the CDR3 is TGTGCCAGCAGCTTAAGACCTGGGAACACCGGGGAGCTGTTTTTT.

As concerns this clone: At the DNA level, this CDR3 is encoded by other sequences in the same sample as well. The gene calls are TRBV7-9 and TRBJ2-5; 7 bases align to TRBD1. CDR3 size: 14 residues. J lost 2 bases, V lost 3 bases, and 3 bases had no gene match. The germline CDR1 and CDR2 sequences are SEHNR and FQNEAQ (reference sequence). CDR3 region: CASSLAGGQETQYF. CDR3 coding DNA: TGTGCCAGCAGCTTGGCAGGGGGACAAGAGACCCAGTACTTC. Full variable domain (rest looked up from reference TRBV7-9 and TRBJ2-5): DTGVSQNPRHKITKRGQNVTFRCDPISEHNRLYWYRQTLGQGPEFLTYFQNEAQLEKSRLLSDRFSAERPKGSFSTLEIQRTEQGDSAMYLCASSLAGGQETQYFGPGTRLLVL.

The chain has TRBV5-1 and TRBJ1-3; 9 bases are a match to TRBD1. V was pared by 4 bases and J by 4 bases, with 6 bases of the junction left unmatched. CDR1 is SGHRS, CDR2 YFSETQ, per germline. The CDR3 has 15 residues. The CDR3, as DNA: TGCGCCAGCAGCCAACAGGGGGCAGGGGGAAACACCATATATTTT. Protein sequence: CASSQQGAGGNTIYF.

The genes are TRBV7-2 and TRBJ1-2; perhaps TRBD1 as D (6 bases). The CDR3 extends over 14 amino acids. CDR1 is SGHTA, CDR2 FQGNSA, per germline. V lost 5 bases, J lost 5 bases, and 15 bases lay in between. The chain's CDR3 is CASSPRGGRYGYTF. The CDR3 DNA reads TGTGCCAGCAGCCCCCGTGGGGGGCGGTATGGCTACACCTTC.